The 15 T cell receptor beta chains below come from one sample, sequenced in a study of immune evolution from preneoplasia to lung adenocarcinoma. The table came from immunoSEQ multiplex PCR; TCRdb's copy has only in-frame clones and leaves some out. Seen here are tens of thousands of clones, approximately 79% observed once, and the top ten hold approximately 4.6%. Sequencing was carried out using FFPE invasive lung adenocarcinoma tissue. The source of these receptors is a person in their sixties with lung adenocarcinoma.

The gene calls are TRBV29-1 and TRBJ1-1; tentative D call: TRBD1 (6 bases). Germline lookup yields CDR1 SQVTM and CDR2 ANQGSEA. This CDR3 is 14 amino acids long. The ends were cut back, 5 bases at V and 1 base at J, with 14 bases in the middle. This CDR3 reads CSVFLWGQNTEAFF. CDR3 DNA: TGCAGCGTTTTTCTTTGGGGGCAGAACACTGAAGCTTTCTTT.

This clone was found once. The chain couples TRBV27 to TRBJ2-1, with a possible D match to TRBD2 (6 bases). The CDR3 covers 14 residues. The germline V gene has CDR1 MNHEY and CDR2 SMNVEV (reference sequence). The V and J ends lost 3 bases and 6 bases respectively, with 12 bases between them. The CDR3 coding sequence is TGTGCCAGCAGTTTCTTAGGACTACTCAATGAGCAGTTCTTC. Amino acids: CASSFLGLLNEQFF.

The CDR3 coding sequence is TGTGCCAGCAGTGCCCGAGGCGGGAGAAATCCGGGGGAGCAGTACTTC. Translated, it gives CASSARGGRNPGEQYF. The chain joins TRBV6-6 to TRBJ2-7, with 7 bases fitting TRBD2. J was trimmed by 7 bases and V by 5 bases; bases with no gene match: 17. This CDR3 comprises 16 residues. Per the germline V gene, CDR1 is MNHNY and CDR2 is SVGAGI (reference sequence).

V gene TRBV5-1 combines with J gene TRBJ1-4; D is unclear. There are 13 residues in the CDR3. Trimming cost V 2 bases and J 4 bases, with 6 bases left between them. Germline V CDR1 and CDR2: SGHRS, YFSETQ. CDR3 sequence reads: CASSFGNNEKLFF. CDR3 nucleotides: TGCGCCAGCAGCTTTGGTAATAATGAAAAACTGTTTTTT.

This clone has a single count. The CDR3 nucleotides are TGTGCCAGCAGCTTGGCAGTAAGCAATCAGCCCCAGCATTTT. It encodes CASSLAVSNQPQHF. V is TRBV11-2 and J is TRBJ1-5, with unresolved D. This CDR3 region has 14 residues. Per the germline V gene, CDR1 is SGHAT and CDR2 is FQNNGV. V lost 3 bases to trimming and J lost 1 base, with 7 bases between them.

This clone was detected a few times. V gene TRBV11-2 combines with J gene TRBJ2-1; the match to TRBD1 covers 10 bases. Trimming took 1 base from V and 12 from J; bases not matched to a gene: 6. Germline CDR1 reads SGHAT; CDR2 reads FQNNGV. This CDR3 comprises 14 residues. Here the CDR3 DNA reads TGTGCCAGCAGCTTAGCTGGGACAGGGGCTGGGCAGTTCTTC. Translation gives CASSLAGTGAGQFF.

In nucleotides, the CDR3 is TGTGCCAGCAGTGACCCGACGCGAGCTGGGGAGACCCAGTACTTC. It yields the protein CASSDPTRAGETQYF. V and J are TRBV6-1 and TRBJ2-5; D is undetermined. The V end was cut by 3 bases, the J end by 5 bases, with 16 bases between. The V gene's germline CDR1 is MNHNS and CDR2 SASEGT. This CDR3 is 15 amino acids long.

As DNA, the CDR3 is TGTGCCAGCAGTCATGGGTTCCGTGCCGGGGAGCTGTTTTTT. Translating it yields CASSHGFRAGELFF. V is TRBV28 and J is TRBJ2-2; D call uncertain. There are 14 residues in the CDR3. V was clipped by 5 bases and J by 6 bases, with 13 bases between them. The V gene's germline CDR1 is MDHEN and CDR2 SYDVKM.

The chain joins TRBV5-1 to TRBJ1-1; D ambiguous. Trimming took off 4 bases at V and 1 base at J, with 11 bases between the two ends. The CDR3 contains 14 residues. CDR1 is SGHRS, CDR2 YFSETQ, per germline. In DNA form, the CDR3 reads TGCGCCAGCAGCCTCGGTTCAGCGAACACTGAAGCTTTCTTT. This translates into CASSLGSANTEAFF.

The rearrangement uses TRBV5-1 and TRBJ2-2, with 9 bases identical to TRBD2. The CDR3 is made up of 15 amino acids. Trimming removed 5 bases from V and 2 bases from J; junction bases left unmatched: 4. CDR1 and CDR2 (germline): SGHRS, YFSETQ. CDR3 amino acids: CASRPSGTNTGELFF. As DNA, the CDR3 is TGCGCCAGCAGACCTAGCGGGACTAACACCGGGGAGCTGTTTTTT.

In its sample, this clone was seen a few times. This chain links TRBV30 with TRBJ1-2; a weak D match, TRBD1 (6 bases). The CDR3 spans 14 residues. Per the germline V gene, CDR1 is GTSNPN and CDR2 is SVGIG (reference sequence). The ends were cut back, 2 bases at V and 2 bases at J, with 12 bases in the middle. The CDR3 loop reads CAWSRGLGNYGYTF. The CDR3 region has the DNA TGTGCCTGGAGTCGGGGGCTGGGAAACTATGGCTACACCTTC.

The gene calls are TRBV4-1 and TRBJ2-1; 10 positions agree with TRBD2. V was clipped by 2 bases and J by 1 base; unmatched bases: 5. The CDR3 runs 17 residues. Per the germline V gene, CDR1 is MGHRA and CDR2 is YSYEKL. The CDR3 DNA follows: TGCGCCAGCAGCCAACCAATAGCGGGAGGATCCTACAATGAGCAGTTCTTC. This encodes CASSQPIAGGSYNEQFF.

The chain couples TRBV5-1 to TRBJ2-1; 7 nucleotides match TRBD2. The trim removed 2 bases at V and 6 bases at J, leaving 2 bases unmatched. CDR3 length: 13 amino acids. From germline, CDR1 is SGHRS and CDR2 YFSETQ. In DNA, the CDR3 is TGCGCCAGCAGCTTCTCTAGCGGCAATGAGCAGTTCTTC. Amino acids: CASSFSSGNEQFF.

The DNA of the CDR3 is TGTGCCAGCAGTCCTGGCAACATTCAGTACTTC. Protein: CASSPGNIQYF. J is TRBJ2-4 and V is TRBV7-2; D gene uncertain. The V and J ends lost 6 bases and 7 bases respectively, with 7 bases between them. This CDR3 region has 11 residues. Germline V gene data show CDR1 as SGHTA and CDR2 as FQGNSA.

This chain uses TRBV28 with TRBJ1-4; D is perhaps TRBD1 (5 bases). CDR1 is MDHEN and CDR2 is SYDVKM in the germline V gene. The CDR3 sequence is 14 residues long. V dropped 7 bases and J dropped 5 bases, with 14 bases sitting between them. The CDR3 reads CASNWGRGNEKLFF. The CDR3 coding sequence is TGTGCCAGCAATTGGGGGAGGGGCAATGAAAAACTGTTTTTT.